This T cell receptor beta chain is from a study of blood T cell repertoires in COVID-19. Study details: PBMCs, B-cell-depleted T cells, or T cells provided the cDNA or gDNA that made up the material.

Researchers sorted participants into cohorts using their self-reported clinical history. The study counted Cohort 3 donors as recovered given two negative PCRs, clearance, or symptom resolution. This CDR3 has 16 residues. Germline-derived CDR1 and CDR2 are KGHSH and LQKENI. With V trimmed by 3 bases and J by 6 bases, 6 bases remained unmatched. This clone has a single count. The method was immunoSEQ multiplex PCR; TCRdb's version includes in-frame clones alone and lacks a portion of them. The table records fewer than 350,000 clones, roughly 87% of them present only once. The material sequenced was PBMCs or T cells enriched from blood (not recorded which). The chain joins TRBV18 to TRBJ2-1; 12 bases fit TRBD1. This TCR was sampled from a woman aged 40 to 50 who had recovered from COVID-19. CDR3 amino acids: CASSPQGQGAPNEQFF. As DNA, the CDR3 is TGTGCCAGCTCACCTCAGGGACAGGGGGCACCCAATGAGCAGTTCTTC.